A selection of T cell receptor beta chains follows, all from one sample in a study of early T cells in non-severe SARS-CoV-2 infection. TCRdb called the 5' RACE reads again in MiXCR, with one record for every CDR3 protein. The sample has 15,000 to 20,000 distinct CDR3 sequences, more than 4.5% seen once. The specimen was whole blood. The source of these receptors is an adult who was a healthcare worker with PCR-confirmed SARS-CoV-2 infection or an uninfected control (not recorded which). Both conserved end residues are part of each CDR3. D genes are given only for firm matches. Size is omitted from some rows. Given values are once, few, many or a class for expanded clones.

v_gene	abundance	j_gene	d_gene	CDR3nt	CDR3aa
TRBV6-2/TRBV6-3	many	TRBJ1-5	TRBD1	TGTGCCAGCAGTTACTCGCCGAGACAGGGCATGGGCAATCAGCCCCAGCATTTT	CASSYSPRQGMGNQPQHF
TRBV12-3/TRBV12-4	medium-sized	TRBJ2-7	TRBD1	TGTGCCAGCAGTCTGGGACAGGGGGAACGGGACGAGCAGTACTTC	CASSLGQGERDEQYF
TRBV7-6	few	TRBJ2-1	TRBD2	TGTGCCACCGCGCGGGGGGGTGACACCTACAATGAGCAGTTCTTC	CATARGGDTYNEQFF
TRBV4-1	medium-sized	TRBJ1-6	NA	TGCGCCAGCAGCCTGCCTTTTATGGATTCACCCCTCCACTTT	CASSLPFMDSPLHF
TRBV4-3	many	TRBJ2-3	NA	TGCGCCAGCAGCCAAGATGAGGCCATGAGGGATACGCAGTATTTT	CASSQDEAMRDTQYF
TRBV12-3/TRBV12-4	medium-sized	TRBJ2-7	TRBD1	TGTGCCAGCAGTTACTCCGGGACAGGGGAATCCGAGCAGTACTTC	CASSYSGTGESEQYF
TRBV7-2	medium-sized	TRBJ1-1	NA	TGTGCCAGCAGCTTAGACTACCTGATGAACACTGAAGCTTTCTTT	CASSLDYLMNTEAFF
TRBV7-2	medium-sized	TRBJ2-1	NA	TGTGCCAGCAGAACCTATACCGGGTATGAGCAGTTCTTC	CASRTYTGYEQFF
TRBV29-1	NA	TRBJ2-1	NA	TGCAGCGTCGTTGGACATGATGAGCAGTTCTTC	CSVVGHDEQFF
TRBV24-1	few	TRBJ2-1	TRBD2	TGTGCCACCAGTGATGCTCGGACTAGCGGGATCTACAATGAGCAGTTCTTC	CATSDARTSGIYNEQFF
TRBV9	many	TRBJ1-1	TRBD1	TGTGCCAGCAGCGTAGGAGACAGGGGCACTGAAGCTTTCTTT	CASSVGDRGTEAFF
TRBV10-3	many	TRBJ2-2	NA	TGTGCCATCAGTGCTGTAGGGACCACCGGGGAGCTGTTTTTT	CAISAVGTTGELFF
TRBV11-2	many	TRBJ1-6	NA	TGTGCCAGCAGCCGAACCCAATATTCACCCCTCCACTTT	CASSRTQYSPLHF
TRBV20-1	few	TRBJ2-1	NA	TGCAGTGCTAGGGGGCTAGGGGATGAGCAGTTCTTC	CSARGLGDEQFF
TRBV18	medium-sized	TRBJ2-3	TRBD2	TGTGCCAGCTCACCCTGGGGAGGGAGCACAGATACGCAGTATTTT	CASSPWGGSTDTQYF
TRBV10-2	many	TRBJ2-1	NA	TGCGCCAGCAGGGACTACAATGAGCAGTTCTTC	CASRDYNEQFF
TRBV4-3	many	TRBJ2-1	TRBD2	TGCGCCAGCAGCCAAGAAGGCCGGGAGGTGGATGAGCAGTTCTTC	CASSQEGREVDEQFF
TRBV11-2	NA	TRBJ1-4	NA	TGTGCCAGCAGCTTAGCAGGGAATAATGAAAAACTGTTTTTT	CASSLAGNNEKLFF
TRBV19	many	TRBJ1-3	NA	TGTGCCAGTAGTACGGCGGGGCGCCCGGACACCATATATTTT	CASSTAGRPDTIYF
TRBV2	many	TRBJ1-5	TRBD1	TGTGCCAGCAGTGTTCGACAGGGGGCCGGTCAGCCCCAGCATTTT	CASSVRQGAGQPQHF
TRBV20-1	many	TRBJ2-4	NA	TGCAGTGCTAGAGTATCATTAGCGGCGAAAAACATTCAGTACTTC	CSARVSLAAKNIQYF
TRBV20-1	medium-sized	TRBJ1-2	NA	TGCAGTGCTAGTTCTGGACAGAAGAACTATGGCTACACCTTC	CSASSGQKNYGYTF